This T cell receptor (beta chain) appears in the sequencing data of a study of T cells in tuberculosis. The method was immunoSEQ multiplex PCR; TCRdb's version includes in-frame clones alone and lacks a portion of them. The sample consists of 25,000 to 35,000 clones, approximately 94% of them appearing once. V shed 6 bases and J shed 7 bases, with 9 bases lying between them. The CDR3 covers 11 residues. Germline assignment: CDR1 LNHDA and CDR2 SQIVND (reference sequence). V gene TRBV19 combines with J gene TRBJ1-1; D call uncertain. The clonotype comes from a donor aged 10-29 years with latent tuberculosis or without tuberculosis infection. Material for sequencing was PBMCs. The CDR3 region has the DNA TGTGCCAGTAGAAGCGGGAGTGAAGCTTTCTTT. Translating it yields CASRSGSEAFF. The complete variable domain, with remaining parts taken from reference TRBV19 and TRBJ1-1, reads DGGITQSPKYLFRKEGQNVTLSCEQNLNHDAMYWYRQDPGQGLRLIYYSQIVNDFQKGDIAEGYSVSREKKESFPLTVTSAQKNPTAFYLCASRSGSEAFFGQGTRLTVV.